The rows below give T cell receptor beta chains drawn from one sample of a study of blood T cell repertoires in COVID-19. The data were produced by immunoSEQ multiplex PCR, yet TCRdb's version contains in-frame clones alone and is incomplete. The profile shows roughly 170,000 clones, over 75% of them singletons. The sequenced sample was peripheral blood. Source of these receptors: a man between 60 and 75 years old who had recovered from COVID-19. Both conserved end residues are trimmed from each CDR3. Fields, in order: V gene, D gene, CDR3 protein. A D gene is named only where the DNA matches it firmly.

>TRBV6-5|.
ATTHGGPEEQY
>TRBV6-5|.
ASRDTLRTIHEVY
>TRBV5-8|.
ASSLPQREQY
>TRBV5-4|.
ASSLGGRYGYT
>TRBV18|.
ASSPPDRNNSPLH
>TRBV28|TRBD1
ASRETGTGSYEQY
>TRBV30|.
AWSPTTSSPLH
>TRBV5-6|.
ASSPPTRGATEAF
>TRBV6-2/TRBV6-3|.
ASSYDRGNIQY
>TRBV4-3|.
ASSTGGTLSTGELF
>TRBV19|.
ASSHMTGRGTGELF
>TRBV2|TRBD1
ASRRQGYDSYEQY
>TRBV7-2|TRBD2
ASSALLLAGVGADTQY
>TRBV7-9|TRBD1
ASSLRTGVTEAF
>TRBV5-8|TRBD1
ASSPDRGPPVETQY
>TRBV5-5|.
ASSLGWGVADTQY
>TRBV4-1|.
ASSHGGRGQSSYNEQF
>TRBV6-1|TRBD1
ASSEAWDSIRAAF
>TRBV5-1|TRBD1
ASSLSGQGAMKRTDTQY
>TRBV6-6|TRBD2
ASSYYRTSGNTQY
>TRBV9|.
ASSVGRSGYGYT
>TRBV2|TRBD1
ASDRVTGELF
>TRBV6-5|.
ASSAGPYEQY
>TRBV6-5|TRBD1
ASSFGTGSTDTQY
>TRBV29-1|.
SVDGGTDTQY
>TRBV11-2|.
ASSVGMGYT
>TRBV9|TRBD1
ASRGTGGYTEAF
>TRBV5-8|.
ASSSGTTDTNEQF
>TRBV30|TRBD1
ASLRGLGQDNSPLH
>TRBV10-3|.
ATGLDLSGQY
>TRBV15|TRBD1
ATSSRQGIVAF
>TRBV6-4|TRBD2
ASSDSTSGVNEQF
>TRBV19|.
ASRGVGGNQPQH
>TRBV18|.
ASSPRPGTNTGELF
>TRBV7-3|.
ASSYGAGEGTEAF
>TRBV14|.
ASSPGRNSPLH
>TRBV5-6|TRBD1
ASSFGTGTGNQPQH
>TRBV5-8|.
ASSLDGAGFQPQH
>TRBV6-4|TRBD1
ANYRGRATLGVTEAF
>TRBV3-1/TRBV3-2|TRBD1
ASSQQGANGYT
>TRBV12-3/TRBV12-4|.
ASRLGGGNTIY
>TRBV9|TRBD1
ASSVGGTANTEAF
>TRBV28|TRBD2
ASSLLGREGPQETQY
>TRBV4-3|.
ASSQEGGSPLH
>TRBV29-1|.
SVEVTRNTEAF
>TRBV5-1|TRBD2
ASSSSGGPYNEQF